Below are 13 T cell receptor beta chains sequenced from a single sample in a study of cytomegalovirus exposure and HLA in healthy donors. The PCR ran on 60 Vbeta and 13 Jbeta primers. Assay used: immunoSEQ multiplex PCR; TCRdb lists only in-frame clones, some missing. The sample lists around 140,000 clones, approximately 60% occurring once. Specimen: PBMCs. These receptors all stem from a woman in her thirties or forties in good health and CMV-seronegative.

This clone was detected only a few times. The chain has TRBV11-1 and TRBJ1-1; 8 bases line up with TRBD1. V trimming: 3 bases; J trimming: 4 bases; junction bases outside the gene matches: 4. CDR3 length equals 14 residues. CDR1 and CDR2 from the germline V gene are SGHAT and FQDESV (reference sequence). The CDR3 DNA sequence: TGTGCCAGCAGCTTTCAACAGGGGGGCACTGAAGCTTTCTTT. Amino acids: CASSFQQGGTEAFF.

V gene TRBV28 combines with J gene TRBJ2-7; 11 bases map to TRBD2. CDR1 and CDR2 (germline): MDHEN, SYDVKM. The CDR3 contains 14 residues. With 5 bases clipped from V and 3 bases from J, the junction kept 3 bases outside the gene matches. DNA of the CDR3: TGTGCCAGCAGTCTAGCGGGGGGCCGCTACGAGCAGTACTTC. Translation: CASSLAGGRYEQYF. The entire variable domain, with the rest obtained from reference TRBV28 and TRBJ2-7, is as follows: DVKVTQSSRYLVKRTGEKVFLECVQDMDHENMFWYRQDPGLGLRLIYFSYDVKMKEKGDIPEGYSVSREKKERFSLILESASTNQTSMYLCASSLAGGRYEQYFGPGTRLTVT.

The rearrangement joins TRBV11-2 to TRBJ2-1, with a weak D call TRBD2 (5 bases). Germline-derived CDR1 and CDR2 are SGHAT and FQNNGV. The V and J ends lost 1 base and 5 bases respectively, with 12 bases between them. The CDR3 runs to 15 residues. For the CDR3, the DNA is TGTGCCAGCAGCTTAGGACGGAGCGGCAACAATGAGCAGTTCTTC. Its translation is CASSLGRSGNNEQFF. Looking up the rest from reference TRBV11-2 and TRBJ2-1 gives the full variable domain: EAGVAQSPRYKIIEKRQSVAFWCNPISGHATLYWYQQILGQGPKLLIQFQNNGVVDDSQLPKDRFSAERLKGVDSTLKIQPAKLEDSAVYLCASSLGRSGNNEQFFGPGTRLTVL.

The rearrangement joins TRBV7-2 to TRBJ1-1, with TRBD1 matching 7 bases. There are 12 residues in the CDR3. V dropped 5 bases and J dropped 8; count of bases not matched to a gene: 5. Germline V CDR1 and CDR2: SGHTA, FQGNSA. The CDR3 loop is CASSRDSREAFF. CDR3 nucleotide sequence: TGTGCCAGCAGCCGGGACAGCCGGGAAGCTTTCTTT.

The chain couples TRBV27 to TRBJ1-4; D may be TRBD1 (5 bases). The germline gives CDR1 MNHEY, CDR2 SMNVEV (reference sequence). Trimming left V 5 bases short and J 8 bases short, with 12 bases between. The CDR3 loop spans 13 amino acids. The CDR3, as DNA: TGTGCCAGCAGTCCGGACACTTCCGAAAAACTGTTTTTT. Translation: CASSPDTSEKLFF.

This clone was seen more than once but under ten times. The chain recombines TRBV7-8 with TRBJ2-2; perhaps TRBD2 as D (5 bases). CDR3 length equals 14 residues. CDR1 is SGHVS, CDR2 FQNEAQ, per germline. V shed 7 bases and J shed 6 bases, with 15 bases lying between them. CDR3 sequence reads: CASTPGNLAGELFF. The CDR3 DNA sequence: TGTGCCAGCACCCCCGGGAATTTGGCCGGGGAGCTGTTTTTT. Variable domain in full (rest from reference TRBV7-8 and TRBJ2-2): GAGVSQSPRYKVAKRGQDVALRCDPISGHVSLFWYQQALGQGPEFLTYFQNEAQLDKSGLPSDRFFAERPEGSVSTLKIQRTQQEDSAVYLCASTPGNLAGELFFGEGSRLTVL.

The genes are TRBV4-3 and TRBJ1-1; D possibly corresponds to TRBD1 (5 bases). The CDR3 loop spans 14 amino acids. Trimming removed 0 bases from V and 4 bases from J, with 9 bases in between. Germline CDR1 and CDR2: LGHNA and YSLEER. As DNA, the CDR3 is TGCGCCAGCAGCCAAGAAAGGAGGGGCACTGAAGCTTTCTTT. Its translation is CASSQERRGTEAFF.

This chain uses TRBV14 with TRBJ1-2; 8 bases agree with TRBD1. Germline-derived CDR1 and CDR2 are SGHDN and FVKESK. The CDR3 runs to 15 residues. The V gene end was trimmed by 4 bases and the J gene end by 5 bases; junction bases not matched to a gene: 9. The CDR3 region has the DNA TGTGCCAGCAGCCTCCGGACAGGGCAGGGGTATGGCTACACCTTC. This sequence encodes CASSLRTGQGYGYTF.

This rearrangement joins TRBV6-1 to TRBJ2-7, with D perhaps matching TRBD2 (5 bases). V dropped 4 bases and J dropped 2 bases, with 12 bases sitting between them. The germline CDR1 and CDR2 sequences are MNHNS and SASEGT. The CDR3 contains 14 residues. Written as DNA, the CDR3 is TGTGCCAGCAGTGGGGGAGTTTACACCTACGAGCAGTACTTC. Its protein product is CASSGGVYTYEQYF.

J is TRBJ2-1 and V is TRBV13; 9 bases align to TRBD1. This CDR3 is 14 amino acids long. CDR1 and CDR2 from the germline V gene are PRHDT and FYEKMQ (reference sequence). The J segment lost 8 bases and the V segment lost 5 bases, leaving 7 bases of the junction unmatched. CDR3 loop: CASSGPGQGHEQFF. Written as DNA, the CDR3 is TGTGCCAGCAGCGGCCCGGGACAGGGCCATGAGCAGTTCTTC.

The genes are TRBV14 and TRBJ2-1; 8 nucleotides align to TRBD2. CDR3 size: 14 residues. Per the germline V gene, CDR1 is SGHDN and CDR2 is FVKESK. V gave up 4 bases and J gave up 8 bases; unmatched junction bases: 7. The CDR3 loop is CASSPRGARDEQFF. The CDR3 bases are TGTGCCAGCAGCCCGCGGGGGGCCCGGGATGAGCAGTTCTTC.

The chain joins TRBV2 to TRBJ2-5; 12 bases are a match to TRBD2. CDR1 SNHLY and CDR2 FYNNEI come from the germline V gene. The CDR3 runs to 18 residues. The ends lost 4 bases at V and 3 bases at J; junction bases unmatched: 12. This chain's CDR3 is CASSVGTTSGGWEETQYF. DNA for the CDR3: TGTGCCAGCAGTGTCGGAACCACTAGCGGGGGGTGGGAAGAGACCCAGTACTTC. Full variable domain (remainder filled in from reference TRBV2 and TRBJ2-5): EPEVTQTPSHQVTQMGQEVILRCVPISNHLYFYWYRQILGQKVEFLVSFYNNEISEKSEIFDDQFSVERPDGSNFTLKIRSTKLEDSAMYFCASSVGTTSGGWEETQYFGPGTRLLVL.

The V and J genes are TRBV5-1 and TRBJ1-4; D gene unclear. Per the germline V gene, CDR1 is SGHRS and CDR2 is YFSETQ. Trimming cost V 0 bases and J 8 bases, with 8 bases left between them. There are 13 residues in the CDR3. The CDR3 DNA follows: TGCGCCAGCAGCTTGGGGACGGGGGAAAAACTGTTTTTT. Translating it yields CASSLGTGEKLFF.